This entry is about one T cell receptor (beta chain). TCRdb re-called the 5' RACE reads with MiXCR, one entry per CDR3 protein. The repertoire holds a few hundred thousand distinct CDR3 sequences, with around 10% as singletons. The data originate from a study of T cells after yellow fever vaccination. Germline CDR1 is SEHNR and CDR2 is FQNEAQ (reference sequence). This CDR3 is 15 amino acids long. The V gene lost 5 bases and the J gene lost 2 bases, with 15 bases spanning the gap. The TCR was taken from a man between 18 and 35 years old who received the YFV17D yellow fever vaccine. Material: PBMCs, obtained on the day of the first yellow fever vaccination. V usage is TRBV7-9 and J usage is TRBJ2-5; a possible D gene is TRBD2 (6 bases). The CDR3 region is CASSGGALNQETQYF. DNA of the CDR3: TGTGCCAGCAGCGGCGGGGCTCTAAATCAAGAGACCCAGTACTTC.